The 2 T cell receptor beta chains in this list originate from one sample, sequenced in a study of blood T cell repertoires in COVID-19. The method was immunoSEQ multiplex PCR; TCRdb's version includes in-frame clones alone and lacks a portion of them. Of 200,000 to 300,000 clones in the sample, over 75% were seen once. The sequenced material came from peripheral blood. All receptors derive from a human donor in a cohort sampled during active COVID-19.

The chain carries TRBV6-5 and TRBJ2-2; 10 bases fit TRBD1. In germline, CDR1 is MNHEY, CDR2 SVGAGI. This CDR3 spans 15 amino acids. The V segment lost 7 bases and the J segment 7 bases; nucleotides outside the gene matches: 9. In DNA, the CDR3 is TGTGCCAGCAAGGTTGACAGGGGGCGGGGCGGGGAGCTGTTTTTT. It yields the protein CASKVDRGRGGELFF.

This chain's CDR3 is CASSLVQGSSYEQYF. The DNA for the CDR3 is TGTGCCAGCAGCTTAGTACAGGGGTCCTCCTACGAGCAGTACTTC. The chain joins TRBV7-8 to TRBJ2-7; 7 bases map to TRBD1. The germline gives CDR1 SGHVS, CDR2 FQNEAQ. The CDR3 covers 15 residues. Trimming removed 1 base from V and 0 bases from J; junction bases left unmatched: 3.